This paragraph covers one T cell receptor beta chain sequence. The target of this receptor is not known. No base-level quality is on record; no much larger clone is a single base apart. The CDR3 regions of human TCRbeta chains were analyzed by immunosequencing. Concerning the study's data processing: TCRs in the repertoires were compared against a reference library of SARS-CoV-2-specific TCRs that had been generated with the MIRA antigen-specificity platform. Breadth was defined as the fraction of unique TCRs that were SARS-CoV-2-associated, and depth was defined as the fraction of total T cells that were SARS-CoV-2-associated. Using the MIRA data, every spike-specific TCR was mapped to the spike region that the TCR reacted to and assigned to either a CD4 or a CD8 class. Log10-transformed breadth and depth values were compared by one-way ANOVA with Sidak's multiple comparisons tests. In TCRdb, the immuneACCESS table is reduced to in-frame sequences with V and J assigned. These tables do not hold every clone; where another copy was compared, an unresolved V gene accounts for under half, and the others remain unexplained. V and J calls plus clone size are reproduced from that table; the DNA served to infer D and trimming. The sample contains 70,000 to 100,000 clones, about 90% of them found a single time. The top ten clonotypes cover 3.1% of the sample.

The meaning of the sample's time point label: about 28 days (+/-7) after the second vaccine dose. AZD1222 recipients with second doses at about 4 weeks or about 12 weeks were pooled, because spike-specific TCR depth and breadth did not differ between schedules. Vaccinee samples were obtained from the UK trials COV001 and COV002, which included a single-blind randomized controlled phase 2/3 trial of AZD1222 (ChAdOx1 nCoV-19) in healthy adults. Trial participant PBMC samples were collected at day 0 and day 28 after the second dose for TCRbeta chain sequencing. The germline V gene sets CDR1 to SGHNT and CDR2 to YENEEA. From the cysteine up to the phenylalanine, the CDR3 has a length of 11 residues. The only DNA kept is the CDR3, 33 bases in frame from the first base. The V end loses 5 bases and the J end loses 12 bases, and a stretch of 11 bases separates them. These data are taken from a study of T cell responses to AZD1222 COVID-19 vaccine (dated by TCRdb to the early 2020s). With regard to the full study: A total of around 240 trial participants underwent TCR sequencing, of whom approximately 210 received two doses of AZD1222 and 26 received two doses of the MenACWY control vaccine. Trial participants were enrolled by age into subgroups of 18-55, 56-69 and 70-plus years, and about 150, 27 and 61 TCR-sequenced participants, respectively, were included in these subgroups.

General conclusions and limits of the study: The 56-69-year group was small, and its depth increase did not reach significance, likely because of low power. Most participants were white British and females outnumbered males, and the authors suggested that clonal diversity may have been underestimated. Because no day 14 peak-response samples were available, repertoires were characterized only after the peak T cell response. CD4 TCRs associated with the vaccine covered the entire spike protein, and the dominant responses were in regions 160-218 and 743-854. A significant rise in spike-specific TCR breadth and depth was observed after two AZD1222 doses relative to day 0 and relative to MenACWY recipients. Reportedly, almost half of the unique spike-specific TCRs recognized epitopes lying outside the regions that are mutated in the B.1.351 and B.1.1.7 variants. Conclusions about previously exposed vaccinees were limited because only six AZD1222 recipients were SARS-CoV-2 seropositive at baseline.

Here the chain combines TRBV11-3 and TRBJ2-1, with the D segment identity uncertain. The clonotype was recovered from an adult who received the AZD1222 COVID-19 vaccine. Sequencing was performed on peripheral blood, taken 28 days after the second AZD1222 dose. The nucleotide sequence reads TGTGCCAGCAGCCATGGGTTTGGGCAGTTCTTC. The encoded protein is CASSHGFGQFF.